Shown below are 6 T cell receptor beta chains from a single sample sequenced in a study of CXCR3-negative and CXCR3-positive naive CD8 T cells. Carrying UMI labels, the TRB cDNA libraries were prepared through 5' RACE. TCRdb reworked the 5' RACE reads into one entry per CDR3 protein, no DNA. The sample's table shows about 98,000 distinct CDR3 sequences. Study observations and caveats: TRB CDR3 hydrophobicity was greater in CXCR3-positive naive cells than in CXCR3-negative naive cells.

These receptors have no identified antigens. The sample taken for sequencing was naive CXCR3+ CD8+ T cells from blood. Subset meaning: CD45RO-CCR7+CD27+CD95- naive CD8+ T cells expressing CXCR3 (TNR3+). These receptors were taken from a human donor in good health. Some clones in this sample may be carry-over from other donors' samples.

The chain employs TRBV3-1 and TRBJ2-3; TCRdb indicates TRBD2, and absent DNA this call remains unverified. CDR3 length: 17 amino acids. CDR1 and CDR2 (germline): LGHDT, YNNKEL (reference sequence). CDR3 loop: CASSSTTSGGASDTQYF.

The chain uses TRBV14 and TRBJ2-1. The CDR3 is made up of 14 amino acids. The V gene's germline CDR1 is SGHDN and CDR2 FVKESK. The CDR3 region is CASSQWSSNNEQFF.

This chain joins TRBV23-1 and TRBJ2-6; TCRdb picks TRBD1, but there is no DNA to check that call. TRBV23-1 is an ORF, and what it does is uncertain. The CDR3 consists of 18 residues. This CDR3 reads CATDEFRMGGSGANVLTF.

V is TRBV4-2 and J is TRBJ2-3; the TRBD1 assignment by TCRdb is unverifiable without DNA. Germline values: CDR1 LGHNA, CDR2 YNFKEQ. The CDR3 has 13 residues. Here the CDR3 reads CASWGGTTDTQYF.

V is TRBV20-1 and J is TRBJ1-2. CDR1 and CDR2 (germline): DFQATT, SNEGSKA (reference sequence). The CDR3 consists of 14 residues. The CDR3 loop reads CSARDRGIGYGYTF.

This chain links TRBV7-2 with TRBJ2-7; TCRdb names TRBD2, which stays unverified in the absence of DNA. The CDR3 is 17 residues long. CDR1 SGHTA and CDR2 FQGNSA come from the germline V gene. CDR3 sequence: CASSARLAGATNYEQYF.